The text below deals with one T cell receptor (beta chain). Its antigen has not been determined. There are no base qualities to consult, and no much larger clone falls within one base. This entry is derived from a study of blood T cell repertoires in COVID-19 (dated by TCRdb to 2019 to 2021). Turning to the overall study: The collaborator samples originated in the United States, Italy and Spain and spanned the acute and convalescent phases of COVID-19. The prospective study material was composed of cDNA or gDNA derived from T cells, B-cell-depleted T cells, or PBMCs. Sample metadata almost always included a de-identified subject ID, COVID-19 status, age in years and sex. Deeply sampled blood TCRbeta repertoires from subjects exposed to, actively infected with, or recovered from COVID-19 were included in the dataset. Where HLA class I and class II types were available, the types were taken from metadata supplied by the sample provider, not from assay-based typing. A freely available public database, intended as a resource for researchers studying the immune response to SARS-CoV-2, is where the repertoires were released. The samples were drawn from two sources: the first 160 participants of the ongoing ImmuneRACE study, and 1,200 or so subjects contributed by 6 global collaborators.

From cysteine to phenylalanine, the CDR3 is 15 amino acids long. Just CDR3 DNA is preserved here, 45 bases in frame from base 1. The germline V and J ends show losses of 7 bases and 1 base respectively, and no gene match explains 7 bases of the junction. CDR1 and CDR2 (LNHNV, YYDKDF) derive from the germline V gene (reference sequence). TCRbeta CDR3 regions were amplified from genomic DNA using the immunoSEQ Assay, a bias-controlled multiplex PCR. Per the original workflow: The number of nucleated cells in each sample was estimated by amplification of reference gene primers within the assay. Sequence reads were collapsed and filtered to measure the absolute abundance of every unique TCRbeta CDR3 rearrangement. For each sample, productive Simpson clonality was calculated as the square root of Simpson's diversity index across productive rearrangements. Imported from immuneACCESS, the table was reduced by TCRdb to in-frame sequences with V and J called. These copies leave out some clones; in studies compared against another copy, an unresolved V gene accounts for under half, and the cause of the remainder is not known. That table furnishes V, J and clone size, whereas the DNA furnished D and trimming. A total of about 52,000 clones appear in this sample, about four fifths of them only once. The ten largest clonotypes hold 26% of the sample.

One collaborating source in Seattle enrolled patients during active infection and followed them longitudinally through the course of disease. Whole blood was collected in K2EDTA tubes by collaborating institutions according to the institutions' own protocols. For TCRbeta analysis, collaborators shipped samples in one of three forms: frozen whole blood, isolated PBMCs, or DNA extracted from either of those sample types. On the study overall, not on this receptor specifically: The quantity of clinical and demographic metadata differed by source and by participant and was supplied without curation.

The V gene is TRBV15 and the J gene is TRBJ1-1; the junction holds 9 bases that match TRBD1. Sequenced sample: peripheral blood. This receptor was taken from a woman aged 80 or over with COVID-19, enrolled during active disease. The DNA sequence follows: TGTGCCACCAAACAGGGGGCGAATTGGAACACTGAAGCTTTCTTT. Protein translation: CATKQGANWNTEAFF.